This T cell receptor beta chain is drawn from a study of cytomegalovirus exposure and HLA in healthy donors. CDR1 and CDR2 (germline): MNHNS, SASEGT. Unmatched junction bases numbered 6, after V lost 4 bases and J lost 3 bases. There are 15 residues in the CDR3. Regarding the study as a whole: Researchers counted 180 or so TCR beta chains as cytomegalovirus-associated. TRBV6-2, TRBV6-3 and some other V segments were unresolvable in 87-base-pair reads.

The primer mix had 60 Vbeta and 13 Jbeta primers. Assay used: immunoSEQ multiplex PCR; TCRdb lists only in-frame clones, some missing. The sample has fewer than 250,000 clones, approximately 82% seen once. Comments on this clone: What it binds is not known.

The V gene is TRBV6-1, the J gene TRBJ2-5; 9 nucleotides agree with TRBD1. The receptor was isolated from a man in his forties in good health and CMV-seropositive. The sequenced sample was PBMCs. The CDR3 here is CASSGYRGREETQYF. CDR3 bases: TGTGCCAGCAGTGGTTACAGGGGGCGGGAAGAGACCCAGTACTTC.